These 22 T cell receptor beta chains originate from one sample sequenced in a study of blood T cell repertoires in COVID-19. Using immunoSEQ multiplex PCR, the repertoire was profiled, and TCRdb retains in-frame clones only, with some absent. The data hold about 180,000 clones, with approximately 86% observed a single time. Sequenced material: peripheral blood. These receptors all come from a woman older than 75 with acute or convalescent COVID-19.

The rearrangement joins TRBV3-1 (or the pseudogene TRBV3-2) to TRBJ2-1; TRBD1 is a possible D gene (6 bases). Trimming shortened V by 1 base and J by 10 bases, and 11 bases separated the two germline ends. The CDR3 length is 13 residues. From germline, CDR1 is LGHDT and CDR2 YNNKEL (reference sequence). The CDR3 DNA reads as TGTGCCAGCAGCCAAGGGCTCACAGGGGAGCAGTTCTTC. Translated, it gives CASSQGLTGEQFF.

This clone occurred a few times. The CDR3 bases are TGTGCCAGCAGCCAAGGAGGCCCCGGTGCAAGGGAGCAGTACTTC. Translating it yields CASSQGGPGAREQYF. The V and J genes are TRBV3-1 (or the pseudogene TRBV3-2) and TRBJ2-7; D not resolved. Germline V gene lookup returns CDR1 LGHDT and CDR2 YNNKEL (reference sequence). The CDR3 is 15 residues long. The ends were cut back, 1 base at V and 7 bases at J, with 17 bases in the middle.

The chain uses TRBV2 and TRBJ2-3; D possibly corresponds to TRBD2 (6 bases). The CDR3 covers 13 residues. Germline V gene lookup returns CDR1 SNHLY and CDR2 FYNNEI. Trimming removed 7 bases at V and 5 bases at J, with 13 bases between. The CDR3 DNA follows: TGTGCCAGCATGCGCGGGGTGAGAGATACGCAGTATTTT. Protein sequence: CASMRGVRDTQYF.

V is TRBV7-2 and J is TRBJ2-1, with 11 nucleotides matching TRBD2. V shed 1 base, J shed 5 bases, and the junction held 1 base outside the gene matches. CDR1 is SGHTA, CDR2 FQGNSA, per germline. CDR3 size: 15 residues. CDR3 DNA: TGTGCCAGCAGCTTAGTAGCGGGGGGGCACAATGAGCAGTTCTTC. This sequence encodes CASSLVAGGHNEQFF.

For this clone: In the same sample, other DNA sequences code for this CDR3. The chain carries TRBV3-1 (or the pseudogene TRBV3-2) and TRBJ1-2, with D unresolved. The ends were cut back, 4 bases at V and 7 bases at J, with 13 bases in the middle. The CDR3 spans 13 residues. Germline assignment: CDR1 LGHDT and CDR2 YNNKEL (reference sequence). The CDR3 nucleotides are TGTGCCAGCAGCCCCCGAAGCTCGGGTGGCTACACCTTC. It specifies CASSPRSSGGYTF.

The chain combines TRBV19 with TRBJ2-1; D may be TRBD1 (5 bases). CDR3 size: 14 residues. Between the trimmed V and J ends, which lost 5 bases and 5 bases, there was a span of 13 bases. Germline values: CDR1 LNHDA, CDR2 SQIVND (reference sequence). CDR3: CASSSGRAHNEQFF. The CDR3 nucleotides read TGTGCCAGTAGTTCTGGCAGGGCCCACAATGAGCAGTTCTTC.

This clone showed up just a few times. The gene calls are TRBV6-5 and TRBJ1-1; TRBD1 agrees at 8 bases. This CDR3 is built from 14 residues. Trimming at V came to 7 bases and at J to 3 bases, leaving 7 bases not matched to a gene. From germline, CDR1 is MNHEY and CDR2 SVGAGI. Written as DNA, the CDR3 is TGTGCCAGCACCAAGGACAGGGCTTACACTGAAGCTTTCTTT. Protein: CASTKDRAYTEAFF.

The chain links TRBV7-2 to TRBJ1-1, with TRBD1 identical over 8 bases. V shed 5 bases, J shed 5 bases, and the junction held 7 bases outside the gene matches. The CDR3 contains 14 residues. Germline V gene data show CDR1 as SGHTA and CDR2 as FQGNSA. The DNA for the CDR3 is TGTGCCAGCAGCCTCGACAGGGGCCGTACTGAAGCTTTCTTT. Translated, it gives CASSLDRGRTEAFF.

This chain uses TRBV19 with TRBJ1-3; D possibly corresponds to TRBD1 (5 bases). CDR3 size: 14 residues. Trimming left V 2 bases short and J 2 bases short, with 7 bases between. Germline loops: CDR1 LNHDA, CDR2 SQIVND (reference sequence). The CDR3: CASSIQGAGNTIYF. Here the CDR3 DNA reads TGTGCCAGTAGTATACAGGGTGCTGGAAACACCATATATTTT.

The chain has TRBV23-1 and TRBJ2-7; 7 nucleotides align to TRBD1. TRBV23-1 carries the ORF label, with uncertain function. The length of the CDR3 is 13 residues. J gave up 3 bases and V 4 bases, and 3 bases lay outside the gene matches. The CDR3 protein is CASSRQGVYEQYF. The CDR3 bases are TGCGCCAGCAGTCGACAGGGCGTCTACGAGCAGTACTTC.

The chain recombines TRBV6-5 with TRBJ1-1; 9 nucleotides align to TRBD1. Germline loops: CDR1 MNHEY, CDR2 SVGAGI. The CDR3 is 14 amino acids. V shed 7 bases and J 2 bases; nucleotides not matched to a gene: 5. CDR3 in amino acids: CASISDRGNTEAFF. Written as DNA, the CDR3 is TGTGCCAGCATCTCGGACAGGGGAAACACTGAAGCTTTCTTT.

This rearrangement joins TRBV5-5 to TRBJ2-3, with 8 bases fitting TRBD2. CDR3 length equals 14 residues. The trim removed 6 bases at V and 4 bases at J, leaving 7 bases unmatched. CDR1 SGHKS and CDR2 YYEKEE come from the germline V gene (reference sequence). This CDR3 reads CASMSGTRADTQYF. DNA of the CDR3: TGTGCCAGCATGTCCGGGACTAGGGCAGATACGCAGTATTTT.

The chain uses TRBV11-3 and TRBJ2-1; 8 bases are a match to TRBD2. V shed 0 bases, J shed 4 bases, and the junction held 5 bases outside the gene matches. Germline V gene data show CDR1 as SGHNT and CDR2 as YENEEA. The CDR3 sequence is 16 residues long. The CDR3 here is CASSLDRPSGYNEQFF. The DNA of the CDR3 is TGTGCCAGCAGCTTAGATCGACCTAGCGGGTACAATGAGCAGTTCTTC.

V is TRBV2 and J is TRBJ1-5; D may be TRBD1 (6 bases). CDR3 length: 14 amino acids. The V and J ends lost 5 bases and 5 bases respectively, with 13 bases between them. Germline CDR1 SNHLY, CDR2 FYNNEI. As DNA, the CDR3 is TGTGCCAGCAGTCAGGGGAGAGGGGATCAGCCCCAGCATTTT. Translation: CASSQGRGDQPQHF.

V is TRBV19 and J is TRBJ1-3; TRBD1 might be the D (6 bases). Germline CDR1 LNHDA, CDR2 SQIVND (reference sequence). The CDR3 consists of 16 residues. Deletions cut 7 bases from V and 4 bases from J, with 20 bases between. DNA of the CDR3: TGTGCCAGTAATCCTCGGGGAAGGGGACAAGGAAACACCATATATTTT. Amino acids: CASNPRGRGQGNTIYF.

The chain employs TRBV2 and TRBJ2-7; D is possibly TRBD1 (6 bases). The CDR3 runs 13 residues. The V end was cut by 6 bases, the J end by 3 bases, with 12 bases between. Germline V lookup: CDR1 SNHLY, CDR2 FYNNEI. CDR3 DNA: TGTGCCAGCAGCCGGGACACAGTCTACGAGCAGTACTTC. Protein: CASSRDTVYEQYF. The entire variable domain, with the rest obtained from reference TRBV2 and TRBJ2-7, is as follows: EPEVTQTPSHQVTQMGQEVILRCVPISNHLYFYWYRQILGQKVEFLVSFYNNEISEKSEIFDDQFSVERPDGSNFTLKIRSTKLEDSAMYFCASSRDTVYEQYFGPGTRLTVT.

This clone has only a few counts. The gene calls are TRBV6-1 and TRBJ1-2, with TRBD1 as a possible D gene (5 bases). This CDR3 has 16 amino acids. Germline lookup yields CDR1 MNHNS and CDR2 SASEGT. V lost 1 base, J lost 0 bases, and 12 bases lay in between. The CDR3 loop is CASSEDRLLPNYGYTF. The CDR3 coding sequence is TGTGCCAGCAGTGAAGACAGGCTCCTTCCTAACTATGGCTACACCTTC.

The J gene is TRBJ1-2, the V gene TRBV19; the match to TRBD1 covers 7 bases. The CDR3 runs to 16 residues. Germline assignment: CDR1 LNHDA and CDR2 SQIVND (reference sequence). Losses at the gene ends were 5 bases for V and 7 bases for J; bases not matched to a gene: 16. The CDR3 loop reads CASSATGISLVGGYTF. The CDR3 coding sequence is TGTGCCAGTAGTGCGACAGGGATTAGCCTTGTGGGTGGCTACACCTTC.

J is TRBJ2-7 and V is TRBV7-8; 10 bases map to TRBD2. Germline V gene sequence: CDR1 SGHVS, CDR2 FQNEAQ. The CDR3 has 16 residues. J gave up 0 bases and V 5 bases, and 7 bases lay outside the gene matches. The CDR3 sequence: CASSRTSGPSSYEQYF. DNA for the CDR3: TGTGCCAGCAGCCGGACTAGCGGACCGAGCTCCTACGAGCAGTACTTC.

The chain combines TRBV10-2 with TRBJ2-5; 8 nucleotides line up with TRBD2. The germline V gene has CDR1 WSHSY and CDR2 SAAADI. The trim removed 9 bases at V and 0 bases at J, leaving 6 bases unmatched. There are 14 residues in the CDR3. Written as DNA, the CDR3 is TGCGCCAGTCGGGCTAGCGGGTACCAAGAGACCCAGTACTTC. Protein sequence: CASRASGYQETQYF.

This chain uses TRBV6-5 with TRBJ2-5; the D gene is possibly TRBD1 (5 bases). The CDR3 has 13 residues. Trimming shortened V by 7 bases and J by 1 base, and 10 bases separated the two germline ends. Per the germline V gene, CDR1 is MNHEY and CDR2 is SVGAGI. CDR3 DNA: TGTGCCAGCACCGACAGCTCCCAAGAGACCCAGTACTTC. Its protein product is CASTDSSQETQYF.

This chain uses TRBV5-1 with TRBJ2-1, with D possibly being TRBD2 (5 bases). From germline, CDR1 is SGHRS and CDR2 YFSETQ. V was pared by 0 bases and J by 6 bases, with 19 bases between. The CDR3 has 17 residues. The DNA for the CDR3 is TGCGCCAGCAGCTTGGGCCCTGTTGGGAGCAGAGGCAATGAGCAGTTCTTC. This translates into CASSLGPVGSRGNEQFF.